This TCR beta chain was found in a study of CD8 T cells in Susac syndrome. The authors carried out high-throughput sequencing of TCR beta. They applied it to CD8+ and CD4+ T cells obtained from blood. The multiple sclerosis control cohort comprised treatment-naive individuals presenting with stable or active relapsing-remitting disease. It was with random hexamers that about 0.45 to 1 ug RNA was reverse transcribed. Multiplex immunoSEQ PCR targeted 54 Vbeta and 13 Jbeta TCR beta segments. One entry per CDR3 protein, called by TCRdb with MiXCR from the immunoSEQ multiplex PCR reads. The profile shows just over 300,000 distinct CDR3 sequences, about 92% of them singletons. Germline CDR1 is LGHNA and CDR2 is YSLEER. Trimming left V 3 bases short and J 3 bases short, with 24 bases between. The CDR3 extends over 18 amino acids.

This clonotype originated in a human donor with multiple sclerosis. The V call is TRBV4-3, the J call TRBJ2-7, with D possibly matching TRBD2 (7 bases). Sequenced: CD4+ T cells from PBMCs. For the CDR3, the DNA is TGCGCCAGCAGCCACCAGATGGGCGGCGAGGGGGGGGTCTACGAGCAGTACTTC. It codes for CASSHQMGGEGGVYEQYF.